The source of this T cell receptor beta chain is a study of response to subunit inactivated influenza vaccine. General study points: Authors suggested seasonal influenza vaccinations each recruit few new T cells.

The V gene's germline CDR1 is SGHVS and CDR2 FQNEAQ. The trim removed 2 bases at V and 5 bases at J, leaving 10 bases unmatched. The CDR3 extends over 16 amino acids. A remark on this clonotype: What it binds is unknown.

TCRdb passed the RT-PCR reads through MiXCR, listing each CDR3 protein once. The top ten clones hold 9.5% to 13% of a sample with fewer than 400,000 distinct CDR3 sequences, 20% to 25% of them seen once. This TCR was recovered from a man aged 50 to 75 who received an inactivated influenza vaccine. This chain connects TRBV7-8 to TRBJ2-3; 7 bases align to TRBD1. This specimen was PBMCs from blood, taken about 20 months after vaccination. The CDR3 region is CASSLRDSAIIDTQYF. The DNA for the CDR3 is TGTGCCAGCAGCTTACGGGACAGCGCGATCATAGATACGCAGTATTTT. The variable domain in full, with the rest retrieved from reference TRBV7-8 and TRBJ2-3, is GAGVSQSPRYKVAKRGQDVALRCDPISGHVSLFWYQQALGQGPEFLTYFQNEAQLDKSGLPSDRFFAERPEGSVSTLKIQRTQQEDSAVYLCASSLRDSAIIDTQYFGPGTRLTVL.